The clone carrying this T cell receptor (beta chain) turned up a few times. The antigen is undetermined. The sample belongs to a study of CD8 T cells in ankylosing spondylitis. Study conclusions and caveats: A number of the motif variants had already been described in reactive arthritis synovial fluid and blood. Relatively scarce in peripheral blood, disease-linked clones were CD8+. A TCR beta motif of eight highly homologous variants appeared characteristic of ankylosing spondylitis blood.

A quantitative 5'-RACE method, one with molecular barcodes, was used to make TCR beta libraries. TCRdb reprocessed the 5' RACE reads via MiXCR and lists one record per CDR3 protein. The sample has some 130,000 distinct CDR3 sequences, 7.5% to 9.5% seen once. The sequence came from a male donor with ankylosing spondylitis. Source material: synovial fluid, either unsorted or a sorted T cell fraction (not recorded which).

DNA of the CDR3: TGTGCCAGCAGTCTCCGGAAAGACTCGGGGGGTAATAATTCACCCCTCCACTTT. It translates to CASSLRKDSGGNNSPLHF. The chain carries TRBV28 and TRBJ1-6; tentatively, D is TRBD1 (5 bases). Trimming took off 5 bases at V and 5 bases at J, with 22 bases between the two ends. Germline V gene lookup returns CDR1 MDHEN and CDR2 SYDVKM. CDR3 length equals 18 residues.